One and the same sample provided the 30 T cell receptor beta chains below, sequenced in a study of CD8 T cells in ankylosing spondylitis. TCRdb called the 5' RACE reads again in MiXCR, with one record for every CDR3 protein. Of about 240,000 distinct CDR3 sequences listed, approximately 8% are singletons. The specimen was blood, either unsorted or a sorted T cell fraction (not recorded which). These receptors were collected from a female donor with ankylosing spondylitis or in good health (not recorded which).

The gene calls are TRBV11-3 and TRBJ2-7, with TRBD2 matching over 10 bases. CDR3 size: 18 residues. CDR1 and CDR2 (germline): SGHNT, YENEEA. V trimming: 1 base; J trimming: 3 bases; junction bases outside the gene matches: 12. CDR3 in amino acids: CASSLVGLASREGYEQYF. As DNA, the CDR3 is TGTGCCAGCAGCTTAGTGGGACTAGCGTCCCGAGAGGGCTACGAGCAGTACTTC.

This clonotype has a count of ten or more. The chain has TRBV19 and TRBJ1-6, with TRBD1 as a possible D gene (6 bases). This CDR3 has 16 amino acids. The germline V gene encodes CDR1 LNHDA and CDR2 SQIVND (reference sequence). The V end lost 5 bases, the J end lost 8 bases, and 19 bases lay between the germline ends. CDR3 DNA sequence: TGTGCCAGTAGTCCTGGGGACACCAGCGGAGATTCACCCCTCCACTTT. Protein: CASSPGDTSGDSPLHF. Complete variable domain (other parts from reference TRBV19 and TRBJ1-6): DGGITQSPKYLFRKEGQNVTLSCEQNLNHDAMYWYRQDPGQGLRLIYYSQIVNDFQKGDIAEGYSVSREKKESFPLTVTSAQKNPTAFYLCASSPGDTSGDSPLHFGNGTRLTVT.

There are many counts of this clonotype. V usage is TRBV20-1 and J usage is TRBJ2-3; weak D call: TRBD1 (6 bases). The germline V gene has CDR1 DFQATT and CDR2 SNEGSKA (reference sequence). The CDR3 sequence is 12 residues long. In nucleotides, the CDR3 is TGCAGCCCCCTGGGGGCGCGGAATACGCAGTATTTT. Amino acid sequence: CSPLGARNTQYF.

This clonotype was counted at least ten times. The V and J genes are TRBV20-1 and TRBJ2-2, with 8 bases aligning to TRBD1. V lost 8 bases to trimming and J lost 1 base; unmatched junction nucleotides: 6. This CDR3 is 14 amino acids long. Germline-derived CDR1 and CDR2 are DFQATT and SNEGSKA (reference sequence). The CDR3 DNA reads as TGCAGTACGCCCGGGACAGGGAACACCGGGGAGCTGTTTTTT. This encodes CSTPGTGNTGELFF.

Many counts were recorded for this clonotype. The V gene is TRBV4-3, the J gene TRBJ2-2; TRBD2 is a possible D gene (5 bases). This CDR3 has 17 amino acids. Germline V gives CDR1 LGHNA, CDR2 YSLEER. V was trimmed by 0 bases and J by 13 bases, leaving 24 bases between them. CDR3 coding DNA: TGCGCCAGCAGCCAAGACCCTCACCTAGCCTCCCAGGTCGGGCTGTTTTTT. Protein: CASSQDPHLASQVGLFF.

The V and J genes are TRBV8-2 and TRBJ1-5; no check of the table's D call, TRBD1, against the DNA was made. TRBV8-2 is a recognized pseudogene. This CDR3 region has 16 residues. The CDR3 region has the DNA TGTGGCAGCTCTTGGGGGGCACTGTGTAGCAATCAGCCCCAGCATTTT. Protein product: CGSSWGALCSNQPQHF.

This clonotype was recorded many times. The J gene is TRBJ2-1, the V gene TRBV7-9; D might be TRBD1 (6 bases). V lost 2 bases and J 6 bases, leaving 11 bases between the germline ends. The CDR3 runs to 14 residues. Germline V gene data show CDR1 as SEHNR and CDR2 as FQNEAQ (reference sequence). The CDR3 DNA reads TGTGCCAGCAGCTTACGACAGGAAGCCAATGAGCAGTTCTTC. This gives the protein CASSLRQEANEQFF.

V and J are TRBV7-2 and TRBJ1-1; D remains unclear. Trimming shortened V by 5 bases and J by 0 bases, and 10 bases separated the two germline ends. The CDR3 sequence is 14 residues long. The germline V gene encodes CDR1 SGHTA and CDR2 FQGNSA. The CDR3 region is CASSRAGMNTEAFF. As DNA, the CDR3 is TGTGCCAGCAGCCGGGCGGGTATGAACACTGAAGCTTTCTTT. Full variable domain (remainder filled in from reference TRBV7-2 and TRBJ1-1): GAGVSQSPSNKVTEKGKDVELRCDPISGHTALYWYRQSLGQGLEFLIYFQGNSAPDKSGLPSDRFSAERTGGSVSTLTIQRTQQEDSAVYLCASSRAGMNTEAFFGQGTRLTVV.

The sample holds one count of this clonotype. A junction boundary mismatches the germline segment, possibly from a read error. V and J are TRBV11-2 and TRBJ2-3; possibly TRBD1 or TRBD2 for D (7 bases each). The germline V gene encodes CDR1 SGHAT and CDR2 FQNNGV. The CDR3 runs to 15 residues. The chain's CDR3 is CASSSGGLGTDKQYF. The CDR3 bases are TGTGCCAGCAGCTCCGGGGGGCTTGGGACAGATAAGCAGTATTTT.

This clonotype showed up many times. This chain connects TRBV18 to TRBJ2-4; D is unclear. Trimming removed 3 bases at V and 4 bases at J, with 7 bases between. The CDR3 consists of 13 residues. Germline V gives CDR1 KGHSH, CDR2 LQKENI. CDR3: CASSPVLKNIQYF. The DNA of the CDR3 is TGTGCCAGCTCACCGGTCCTTAAAAACATTCAGTACTTC.

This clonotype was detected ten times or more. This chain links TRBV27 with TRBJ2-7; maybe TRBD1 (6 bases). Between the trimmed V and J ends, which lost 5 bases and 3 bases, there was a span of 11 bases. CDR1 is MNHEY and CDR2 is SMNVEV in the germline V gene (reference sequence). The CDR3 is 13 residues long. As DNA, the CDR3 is TGTGCCAGCAGTCCGACAGGCTTCTACGAGCAGTACTTC. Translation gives CASSPTGFYEQYF.

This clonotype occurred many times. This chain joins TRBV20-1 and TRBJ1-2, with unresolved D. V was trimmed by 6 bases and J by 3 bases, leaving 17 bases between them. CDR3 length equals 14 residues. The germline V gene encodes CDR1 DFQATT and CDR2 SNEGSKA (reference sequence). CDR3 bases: TGCAGTGCAAAACCCCTGGGCTCAGACTATGGCTACACCTTC. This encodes CSAKPLGSDYGYTF.

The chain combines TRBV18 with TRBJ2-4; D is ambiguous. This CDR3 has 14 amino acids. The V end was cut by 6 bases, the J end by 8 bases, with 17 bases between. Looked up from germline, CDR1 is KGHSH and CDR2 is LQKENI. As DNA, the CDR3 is TGTGCCAGCTCTGGGGTAAATCAGGCGGACATTCAGTACTTC. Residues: CASSGVNQADIQYF.

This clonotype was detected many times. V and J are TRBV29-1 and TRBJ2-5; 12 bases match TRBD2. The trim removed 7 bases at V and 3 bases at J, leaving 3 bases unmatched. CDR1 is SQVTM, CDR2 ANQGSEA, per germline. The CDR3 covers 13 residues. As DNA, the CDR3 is TGCAGCGACCGACTAGCGGGAGAAGAGACCCAGTACTTC. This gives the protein CSDRLAGEETQYF.

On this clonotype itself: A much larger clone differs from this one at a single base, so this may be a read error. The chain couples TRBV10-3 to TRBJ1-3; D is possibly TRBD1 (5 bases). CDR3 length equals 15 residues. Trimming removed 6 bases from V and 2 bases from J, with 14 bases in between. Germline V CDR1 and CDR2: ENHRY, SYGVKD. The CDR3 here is CAIRLKTVPGNTIYF. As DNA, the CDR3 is TGTGCCATCAGGTTGAAGACAGTCCCTGGAAACACCATATATTTT.

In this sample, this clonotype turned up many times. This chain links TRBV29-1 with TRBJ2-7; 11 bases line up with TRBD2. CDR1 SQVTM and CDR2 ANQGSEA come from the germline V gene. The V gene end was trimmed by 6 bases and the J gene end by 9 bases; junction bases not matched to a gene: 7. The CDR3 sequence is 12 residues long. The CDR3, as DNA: TGCAGCGTCCTCGAGACTAGCGGGACGCAGTACTTC. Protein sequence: CSVLETSGTQYF.

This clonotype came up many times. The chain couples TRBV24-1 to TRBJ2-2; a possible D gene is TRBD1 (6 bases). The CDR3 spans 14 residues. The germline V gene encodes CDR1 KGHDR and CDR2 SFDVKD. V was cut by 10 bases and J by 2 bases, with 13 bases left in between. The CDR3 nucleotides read TGTGCCACTGCCCAGGGGATCAACACCGGGGAGCTGTTTTTT. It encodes CATAQGINTGELFF.

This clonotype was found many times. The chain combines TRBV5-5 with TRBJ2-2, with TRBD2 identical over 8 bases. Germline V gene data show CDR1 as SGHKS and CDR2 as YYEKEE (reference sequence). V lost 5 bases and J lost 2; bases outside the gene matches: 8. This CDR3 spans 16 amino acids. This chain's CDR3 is CASSFAGGANTGELFF. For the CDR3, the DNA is TGTGCCAGCAGTTTCGCCGGGGGGGCCAACACCGGGGAGCTGTTTTTT. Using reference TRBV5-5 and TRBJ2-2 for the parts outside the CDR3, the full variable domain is DAGVTQSPTHLIKTRGQQVTLRCSPISGHKSVSWYQQVLGQGPQFIFQYYEKEERGRGNFPDRFSARQFPNYSSELNVNALLLGDSALYLCASSFAGGANTGELFFGEGSRLTVL.

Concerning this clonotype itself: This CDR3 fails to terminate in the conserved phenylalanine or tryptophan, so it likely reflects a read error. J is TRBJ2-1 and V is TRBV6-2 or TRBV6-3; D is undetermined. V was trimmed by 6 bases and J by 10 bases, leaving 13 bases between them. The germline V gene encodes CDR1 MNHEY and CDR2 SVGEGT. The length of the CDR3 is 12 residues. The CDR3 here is CASSRTVGEQFL. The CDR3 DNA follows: TGTGCCAGCAGCCGTACAGTCGGGGAGCAGTTCTTG.

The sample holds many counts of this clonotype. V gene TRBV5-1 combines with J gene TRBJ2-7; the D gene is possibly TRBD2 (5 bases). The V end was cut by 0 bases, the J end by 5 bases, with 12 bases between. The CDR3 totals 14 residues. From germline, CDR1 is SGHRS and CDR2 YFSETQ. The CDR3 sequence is CASSLAGSQDEQYF. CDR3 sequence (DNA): TGCGCCAGCAGCTTGGCGGGGAGCCAGGACGAGCAGTACTTC. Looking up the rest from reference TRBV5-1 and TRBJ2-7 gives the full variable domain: KAGVTQTPRYLIKTRGQQVTLSCSPISGHRSVSWYQQTPGQGLQFLFEYFSETQRNKGNFPGRFSGRQFSNSRSEMNVSTLELGDSALYLCASSLAGSQDEQYFGPGTRLTVT.

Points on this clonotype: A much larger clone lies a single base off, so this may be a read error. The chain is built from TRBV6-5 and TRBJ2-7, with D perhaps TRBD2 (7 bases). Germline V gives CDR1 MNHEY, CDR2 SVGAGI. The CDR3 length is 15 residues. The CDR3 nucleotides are TGTGTCAGCAGTTTGTCGGGGGGCAGCTCCTACGAGCAGTACTTC. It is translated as CVSSLSGGSSYEQYF.

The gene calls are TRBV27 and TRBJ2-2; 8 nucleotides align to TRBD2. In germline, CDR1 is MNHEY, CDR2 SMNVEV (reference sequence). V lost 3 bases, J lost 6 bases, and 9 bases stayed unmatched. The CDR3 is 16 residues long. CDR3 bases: TGTGCCAGCAGTTTTTGGGCCGGGACTAGTCCCGGGGAGCTGTTTTTT. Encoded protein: CASSFWAGTSPGELFF.

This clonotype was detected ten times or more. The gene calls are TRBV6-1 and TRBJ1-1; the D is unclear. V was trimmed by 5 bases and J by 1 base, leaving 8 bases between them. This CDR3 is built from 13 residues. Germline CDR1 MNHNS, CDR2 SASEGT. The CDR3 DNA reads TGTGCCAGCAGTAAAAGAGAGAACACTGAAGCTTTCTTT. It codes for CASSKRENTEAFF.

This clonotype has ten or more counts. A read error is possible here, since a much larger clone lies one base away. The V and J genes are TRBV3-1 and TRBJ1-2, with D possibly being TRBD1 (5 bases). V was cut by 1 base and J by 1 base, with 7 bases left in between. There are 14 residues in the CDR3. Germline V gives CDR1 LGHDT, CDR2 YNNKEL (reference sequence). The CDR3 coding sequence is TGTGCCAGCAGCCAAGGGGGGGGTAACTATGGCTACACCTTC. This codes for CASSQGGGNYGYTF.

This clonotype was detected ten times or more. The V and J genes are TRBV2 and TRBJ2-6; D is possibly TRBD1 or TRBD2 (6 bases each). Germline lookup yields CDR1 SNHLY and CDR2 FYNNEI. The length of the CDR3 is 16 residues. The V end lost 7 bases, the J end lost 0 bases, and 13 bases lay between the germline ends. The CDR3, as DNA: TGTGCCAGCAACGGACAGACTAGCTCTGGGGCCAACGTCCTGACTTTC. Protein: CASNGQTSSGANVLTF.

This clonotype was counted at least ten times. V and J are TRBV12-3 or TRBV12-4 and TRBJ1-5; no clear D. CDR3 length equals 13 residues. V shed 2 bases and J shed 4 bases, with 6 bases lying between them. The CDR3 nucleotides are TGTGCCAGCAGTTTAACGGGAAATCAGCCCCAGCATTTT. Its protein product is CASSLTGNQPQHF.

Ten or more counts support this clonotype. DNA for the CDR3: TGCGCCAGCAGCGTAGGGGCGGGGTCCACCGGGGAGCTGTTTTTT. It translates to CASSVGAGSTGELFF. The rearrangement uses TRBV5-1 and TRBJ2-2; possibly TRBD2 for D (6 bases). The CDR3 has 15 residues. V gave up 4 bases and J gave up 4 bases, with 14 bases separating them. Germline values: CDR1 SGHRS, CDR2 YFSETQ.

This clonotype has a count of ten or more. The CDR3: CASSQDLPTSGSPQGTQYF. The CDR3 DNA reads TGTGCCAGCAGCCAAGATCTGCCGACTAGCGGGAGCCCACAGGGTACGCAGTATTTT. The chain recombines TRBV4-2 with TRBJ2-3; 12 bases are a match to TRBD2. After removal of 0 bases from V and 8 bases from J, the junction contained 15 bases not matched to a gene. Germline loops: CDR1 LGHNA, CDR2 YNFKEQ. CDR3 length: 19 residues.

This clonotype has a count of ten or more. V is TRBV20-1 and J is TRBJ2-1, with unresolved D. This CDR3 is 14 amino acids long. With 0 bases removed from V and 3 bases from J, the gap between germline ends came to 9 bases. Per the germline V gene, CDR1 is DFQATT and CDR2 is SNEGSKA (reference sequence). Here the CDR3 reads CSARDRQNYNEQFF. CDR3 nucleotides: TGCAGTGCTAGAGACAGACAAAACTACAATGAGCAGTTCTTC.

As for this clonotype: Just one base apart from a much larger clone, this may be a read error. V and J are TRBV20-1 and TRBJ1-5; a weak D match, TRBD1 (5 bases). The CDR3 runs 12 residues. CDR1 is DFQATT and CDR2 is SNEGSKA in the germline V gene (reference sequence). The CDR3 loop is CSASRGKQLQHF. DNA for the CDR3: TGCAGTGCTAGCCGGGGGAAGCAGCTCCAGCATTTT.